This TCR beta chain was captured by sequencing in a study of technical replicates of blood from a handful of donors. This table comes from immunoSEQ multiplex PCR, and its TCRdb copy is limited to in-frame clones, with some not included. Altogether about 56,000 clones are present, more than 90% being singletons, with the ten largest covering 3.1%. The CDR3 consists of 15 residues. CDR1 is ENHRY and CDR2 is SYGVKD in the germline V gene. The V end was cut by 3 bases, the J end by 2 bases, with 13 bases between. This chain connects TRBV10-3 to TRBJ1-2; D is possibly TRBD1 (5 bases). This TCR came from a human donor in good health. Some clones in this sample may be carry-over from other donors' samples. The sample taken for sequencing was PBMCs. CDR3 loop: CAISDAGLSNYGYTF. The DNA of the CDR3 is TGTGCCATCAGTGACGCAGGGCTCTCCAACTATGGCTACACCTTC.